This entry lists 27 T cell receptor beta chains sequenced from one sample in a study of monozygotic twins with inflammatory bowel disease. After re-calling the 5' RACE reads, TCRdb lists one entry per CDR3 protein, DNA absent. The listing records approximately 400,000 distinct CDR3 sequences. The sample consisted of blood. The source is a human donor with ulcerative colitis or Crohn's disease, or a healthy co-twin of an affected twin (not recorded which).

The CDR3 sequence is CASSESGTQKEQYF. The chain employs TRBV10-2 and TRBJ2-7; there is no DNA to check the TCRdb D call of TRBD1. CDR1 and CDR2 from the germline V gene are WSHSY and SAAADI. The CDR3 loop spans 14 amino acids.

The J gene is TRBJ2-3, the V gene TRBV10-3; with no DNA, the TCRdb D assignment of TRBD2 cannot be verified. Germline V CDR1 and CDR2: ENHRY, SYGVKD. This CDR3 is built from 17 residues. The CDR3 sequence: CAISPGTSGGAGDTQYF.

The rearrangement joins TRBV4-3 to TRBJ1-1. Germline V CDR1 and CDR2: LGHNA, YSLEER. This CDR3 region has 15 residues. CDR3 loop: CASSQDRGIYGEAFF.

The chain uses TRBV9 and TRBJ2-1. There are 16 residues in the CDR3. CDR1 SGDLS and CDR2 YYNGEE come from the germline V gene. The CDR3 sequence is CASSVAGFRSYNEQFF.

The chain has TRBV10-3 and TRBJ2-7; there is no DNA to check the TCRdb D call of TRBD1. From germline, CDR1 is ENHRY and CDR2 SYGVKD. The CDR3 extends over 14 amino acids. The CDR3 sequence: CAISDGAARYEQYF.

The V call is TRBV27, the J call TRBJ2-1; TCRdb picks TRBD2, but there is no DNA to check that call. The CDR3 totals 15 residues. In germline, CDR1 is MNHEY, CDR2 SMNVEV (reference sequence). CDR3: CASSLYRAGNNEQFF.

The genes are TRBV5-1 and TRBJ1-1; TCRdb calls TRBD1, which cannot be checked without DNA. Germline CDR1 reads SGHRS; CDR2 reads YFSETQ. The length of the CDR3 is 15 residues. The CDR3 loop reads CASSLERGTNTEAFF. Combining the CDR3 with reference TRBV5-1 and TRBJ1-1 gives the whole variable domain KAGVTQTPRYLIKTRGQQVTLSCSPISGHRSVSWYQQTPGQGLQFLFEYFSETQRNKGNFPGRFSGRQFSNSRSEMNVSTLELGDSALYLCASSLERGTNTEAFFGQGTRLTVV.

This sequence joins TRBV21-1 and TRBJ1-1. TRBV21-1 has pseudogene status. The CDR3 is made up of 13 amino acids. The CDR3 sequence is CASTTTENTEAFF.

J is TRBJ1-3 and V is TRBV7-9. Germline V gene sequence: CDR1 SEHNR, CDR2 FQNEAQ (reference sequence). The CDR3 contains 14 residues. The CDR3 protein is CASSPGSDGNTIYF.

The chain combines TRBV5-4 with TRBJ2-1. This CDR3 comprises 14 residues. The germline CDR1 and CDR2 sequences are SGHNT and YYREEE (reference sequence). The CDR3 sequence is CASSLVRSHNEQFF.

This chain uses TRBV28 with TRBJ1-6. The CDR3 contains 15 residues. CDR1 and CDR2 from the germline V gene are MDHEN and SYDVKM. CDR3: CASSPLAGVVSPLHF.

V is TRBV20-1 and J is TRBJ2-7. Germline CDR1 and CDR2: DFQATT and SNEGSKA (reference sequence). There are 14 residues in the CDR3. CDR3 amino acids: CSARDRGRTYEQYF.

Here the CDR3 reads CASSSLTTDTQYF. The rearrangement joins TRBV5-1 to TRBJ2-3. Germline V gene lookup returns CDR1 SGHRS and CDR2 YFSETQ. The CDR3 sequence is 13 residues long.

The rearrangement uses TRBV5-4 and TRBJ2-1; TCRdb calls TRBD1, which cannot be checked without DNA. Germline-derived CDR1 and CDR2 are SGHNT and YYREEE (reference sequence). The CDR3 sequence is 16 residues long. CDR3 region: CASSLAMGGPYNEQFF.

This chain joins TRBV19 and TRBJ2-3; TCRdb's D call, TRBD1, is unchecked because there is no DNA. The length of the CDR3 is 15 residues. The germline V gene has CDR1 LNHDA and CDR2 SQIVND (reference sequence). CDR3: CASSIAGPPMDTQYF. Variable domain in full (rest from reference TRBV19 and TRBJ2-3): DGGITQSPKYLFRKEGQNVTLSCEQNLNHDAMYWYRQDPGQGLRLIYYSQIVNDFQKGDIAEGYSVSREKKESFPLTVTSAQKNPTAFYLCASSIAGPPMDTQYFGPGTRLTVL.

V gene TRBV5-1 combines with J gene TRBJ1-1. Germline CDR1 SGHRS, CDR2 YFSETQ. The CDR3 totals 11 residues. The CDR3 loop is CASSFGAEAFF.

V and J are TRBV20-1 and TRBJ2-1; TCRdb calls TRBD2, which cannot be checked without DNA. This CDR3 has 16 residues. Germline V gives CDR1 DFQATT, CDR2 SNEGSKA (reference sequence). CDR3 residues: CSANGLAGFSYNEQFF.

V usage is TRBV10-3 and J usage is TRBJ2-5; TCRdb selects TRBD1, and the lack of DNA leaves this call unchecked. Looked up from germline, CDR1 is ENHRY and CDR2 is SYGVKD. CDR3 length: 12 residues. CDR3 residues: CATGDPKETQYF.

The V gene is TRBV30, the J gene TRBJ2-7; the TCRdb call, TRBD1, lacks DNA for checking. The germline gives CDR1 GTSNPN, CDR2 SVGIG (reference sequence). This CDR3 spans 12 amino acids. The CDR3 loop is CAWSEGGNEQYF.

The chain employs TRBV20-1 and TRBJ1-6. Germline V lookup: CDR1 DFQATT, CDR2 SNEGSKA (reference sequence). The CDR3 totals 15 residues. The CDR3 region is CSARDPGGWNSPLHF.

V usage is TRBV11-2 and J usage is TRBJ2-1; the D gene TCRdb calls, TRBD2, cannot be checked with no DNA. Germline CDR1 is SGHAT and CDR2 is FQNNGV. CDR3 length equals 19 residues. CDR3 residues: CASSLIAGGPRSSYNEQFF.

The chain uses TRBV28 and TRBJ2-1; the TRBD2 assignment by TCRdb is unverifiable without DNA. CDR3 length: 14 residues. Germline values: CDR1 MDHEN, CDR2 SYDVKM. This chain's CDR3 is CASRTLAGEDEQFF.

The chain recombines TRBV5-1 with TRBJ2-2; TCRdb outputs TRBD1, but without DNA this stays unchecked. The CDR3 contains 15 residues. Germline loops: CDR1 SGHRS, CDR2 YFSETQ. Here the CDR3 reads CASSPGHTNTGELFF.

This chain links TRBV5-1 with TRBJ2-2. This CDR3 is built from 14 residues. The germline CDR1 and CDR2 sequences are SGHRS and YFSETQ. The CDR3 here is CASIEGLSTGELFF. Full variable domain (rest looked up from reference TRBV5-1 and TRBJ2-2): KAGVTQTPRYLIKTRGQQVTLSCSPISGHRSVSWYQQTPGQGLQFLFEYFSETQRNKGNFPGRFSGRQFSNSRSEMNVSTLELGDSALYLCASIEGLSTGELFFGEGSRLTVL.

The chain carries TRBV7-2 and TRBJ2-7; checking the TCRdb D call of TRBD1 is not possible without DNA. The CDR3 consists of 14 residues. CDR1 is SGHTA, CDR2 FQGNSA, per germline. CDR3 protein: CASSLNRGGYEQYF.

The rearrangement joins TRBV7-9 to TRBJ2-2; as DNA is missing, the TRBD1 call by TCRdb cannot be tested. Germline V gene sequence: CDR1 SEHNR, CDR2 FQNEAQ (reference sequence). CDR3 length: 14 residues. CDR3 region: CASSWGRGTGELFF.

This chain connects TRBV2 to TRBJ2-3; TCRdb's assignment of TRBD2 cannot be checked, as there is no DNA. The V gene's germline CDR1 is SNHLY and CDR2 FYNNEI. The CDR3 has 14 residues. The CDR3 is CASSVSGGIDTQYF.